The present T cell receptor beta chain was sequenced within a study of blood T cell repertoires in COVID-19. In the study overall: COVID-19 samples from acute and convalescent phases originated in the United States, Italy and Spain.

Only a few counts were recorded for this clone. Method: immunoSEQ multiplex PCR; TCRdb's copy keeps in-frame clones and lacks some. The data show roughly 100,000 clones, with 77% seen just once and around 9.4% held by the top ten. The V and J ends lost 10 bases and 0 bases respectively, with 9 bases between them. CDR1 is MDHEN, CDR2 SYDVKM, per germline. This CDR3 has 12 amino acids. This chain joins TRBV28 and TRBJ1-2; unclear D gene. The TCR was taken from a woman aged 80 or over with acute or convalescent COVID-19. What was sequenced was peripheral blood. The CDR3 DNA reads TGTGCCATCACCCCAGCTAACTATGGCTACACCTTC. It yields the protein CAITPANYGYTF.